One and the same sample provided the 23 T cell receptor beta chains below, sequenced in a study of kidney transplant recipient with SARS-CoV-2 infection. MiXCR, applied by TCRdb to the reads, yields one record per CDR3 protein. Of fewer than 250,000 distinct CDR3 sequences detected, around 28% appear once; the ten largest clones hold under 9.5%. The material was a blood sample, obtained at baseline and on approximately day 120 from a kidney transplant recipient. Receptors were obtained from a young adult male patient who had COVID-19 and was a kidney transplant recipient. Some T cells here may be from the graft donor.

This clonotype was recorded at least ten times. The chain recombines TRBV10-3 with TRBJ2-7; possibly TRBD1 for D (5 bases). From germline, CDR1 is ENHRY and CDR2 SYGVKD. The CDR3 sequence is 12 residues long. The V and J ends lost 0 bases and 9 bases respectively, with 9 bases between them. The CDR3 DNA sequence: TGTGCCATCAGTGAGTCGCCAGGGTTGCAGTACTTC. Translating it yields CAISESPGLQYF.

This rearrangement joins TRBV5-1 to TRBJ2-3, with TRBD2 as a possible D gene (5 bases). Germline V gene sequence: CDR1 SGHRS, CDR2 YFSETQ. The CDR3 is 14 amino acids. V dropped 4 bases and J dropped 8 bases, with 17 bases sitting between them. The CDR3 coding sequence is TGCGCCAGCAGCCCCGGGGTAGCACCTTCTACGCAGTATTTT. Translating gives CASSPGVAPSTQYF.

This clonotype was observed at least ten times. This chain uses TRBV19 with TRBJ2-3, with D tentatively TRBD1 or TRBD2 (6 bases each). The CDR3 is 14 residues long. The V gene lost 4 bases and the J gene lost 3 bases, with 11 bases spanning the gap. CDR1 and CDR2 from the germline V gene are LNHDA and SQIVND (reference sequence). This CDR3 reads CASSSQGRTDTQYF. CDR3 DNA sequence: TGTGCCAGTAGTAGTCAGGGGAGGACAGATACGCAGTATTTT.

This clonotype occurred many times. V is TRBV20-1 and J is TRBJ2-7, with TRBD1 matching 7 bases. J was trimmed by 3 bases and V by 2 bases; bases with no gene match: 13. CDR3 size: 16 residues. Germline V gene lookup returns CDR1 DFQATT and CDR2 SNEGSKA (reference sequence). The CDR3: CSARPGQAGTYYEQYF. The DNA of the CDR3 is TGCAGTGCTAGACCCGGACAGGCCGGGACCTACTACGAGCAGTACTTC.

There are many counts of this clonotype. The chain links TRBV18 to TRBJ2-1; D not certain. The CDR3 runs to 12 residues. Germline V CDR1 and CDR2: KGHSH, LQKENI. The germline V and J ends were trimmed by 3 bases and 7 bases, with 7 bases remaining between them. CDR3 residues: CASSPAMNEQFF. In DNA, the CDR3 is TGTGCCAGCTCACCTGCGATGAATGAGCAGTTCTTC. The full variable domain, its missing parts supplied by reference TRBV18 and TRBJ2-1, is NAGVMQNPRHLVRRRGQEARLRCSPMKGHSHVYWYRQLPEEGLKFMVYLQKENIIDESGMPKERFSAEFPKEGPSILRIQQVVRGDSAAYFCASSPAMNEQFFGPGTRLTVL.

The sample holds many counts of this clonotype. CDR3 amino acids: CATMRAVNQPQHF. The CDR3, as DNA: TGTGCCACCATGCGGGCAGTCAATCAGCCCCAGCATTTT. The J gene is TRBJ1-5, the V gene TRBV15; D remains unclear. The CDR3 runs to 13 residues. Between the trimmed V and J ends, which lost 7 bases and 3 bases, there was a span of 10 bases. The germline V gene encodes CDR1 LNHNV and CDR2 YYDKDF (reference sequence).

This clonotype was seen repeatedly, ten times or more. CDR3 loop: CSVWTGGYTEAFF. The DNA for the CDR3 is TGCAGCGTCTGGACAGGGGGCTACACTGAAGCTTTCTTT. The chain recombines TRBV29-1 with TRBJ1-1; 11 bases line up with TRBD1. Looked up from germline, CDR1 is SQVTM and CDR2 is ANQGSEA. The CDR3 totals 13 residues. The ends lost 6 bases at V and 3 bases at J; junction bases unmatched: 3.

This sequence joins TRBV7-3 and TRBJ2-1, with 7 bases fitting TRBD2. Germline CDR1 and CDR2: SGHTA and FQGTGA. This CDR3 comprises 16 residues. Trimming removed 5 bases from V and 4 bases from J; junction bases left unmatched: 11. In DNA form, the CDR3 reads TGTGCCAGCAGCCCCCAAGGAGCGGGGCTTTACAATGAGCAGTTCTTC. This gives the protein CASSPQGAGLYNEQFF.

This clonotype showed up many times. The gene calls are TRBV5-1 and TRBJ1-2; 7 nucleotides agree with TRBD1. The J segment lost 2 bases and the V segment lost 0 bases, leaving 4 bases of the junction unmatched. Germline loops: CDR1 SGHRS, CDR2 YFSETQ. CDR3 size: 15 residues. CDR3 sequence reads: CASSLGQGPNYGYTF. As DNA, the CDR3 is TGCGCCAGCAGCTTGGGACAGGGCCCAAACTATGGCTACACCTTC.

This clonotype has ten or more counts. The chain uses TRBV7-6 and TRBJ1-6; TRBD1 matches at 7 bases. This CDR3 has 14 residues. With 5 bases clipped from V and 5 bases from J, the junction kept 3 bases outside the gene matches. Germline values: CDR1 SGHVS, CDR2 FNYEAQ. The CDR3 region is CASSPTGHNSPLHF. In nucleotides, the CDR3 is TGTGCCAGCAGCCCGACAGGGCATAATTCACCCCTCCACTTT.

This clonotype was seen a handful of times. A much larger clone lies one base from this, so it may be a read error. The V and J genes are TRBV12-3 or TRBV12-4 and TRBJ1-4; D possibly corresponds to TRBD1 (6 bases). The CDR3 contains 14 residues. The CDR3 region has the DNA TGTGCCAACAGTCCCGGACAGAATAATGAAAAACTGTTTTTT. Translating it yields CANSPGQNNEKLFF.

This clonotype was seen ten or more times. The DNA of the CDR3 is TGTGCCAGCTCACCACTTCCTATAGACACCAACACTGAAGCTTTCTTT. Amino acid sequence: CASSPLPIDTNTEAFF. The chain has TRBV18 and TRBJ1-1; D uncertain. The CDR3 has 16 amino acids. The germline V and J ends were trimmed by 1 base and 2 bases, with 14 bases remaining between them. Looked up from germline, CDR1 is KGHSH and CDR2 is LQKENI.

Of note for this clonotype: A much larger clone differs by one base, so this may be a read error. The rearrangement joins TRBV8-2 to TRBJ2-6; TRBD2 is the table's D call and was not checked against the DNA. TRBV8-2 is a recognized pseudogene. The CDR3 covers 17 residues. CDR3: CGNFRRITRSRANVLTF. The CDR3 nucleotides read TGTGGCAATTTCAGGAGGATAACACGAAGTCGGGCCAACGTCCTGACTTTC.

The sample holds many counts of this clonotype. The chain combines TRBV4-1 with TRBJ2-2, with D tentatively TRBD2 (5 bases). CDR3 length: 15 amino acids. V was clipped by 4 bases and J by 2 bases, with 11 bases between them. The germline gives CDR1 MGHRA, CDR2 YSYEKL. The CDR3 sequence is CASSLGRGNTGELFF. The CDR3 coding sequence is TGCGCCAGCAGCCTCGGTCGGGGTAACACCGGGGAGCTGTTTTTT.

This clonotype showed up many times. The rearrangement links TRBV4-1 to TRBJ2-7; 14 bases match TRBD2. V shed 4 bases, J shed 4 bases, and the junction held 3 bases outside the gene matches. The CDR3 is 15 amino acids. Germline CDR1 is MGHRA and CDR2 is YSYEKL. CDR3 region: CASSPGLAGGYEQYF. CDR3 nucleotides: TGCGCCAGCAGCCCCGGACTAGCGGGAGGATACGAGCAGTACTTC.

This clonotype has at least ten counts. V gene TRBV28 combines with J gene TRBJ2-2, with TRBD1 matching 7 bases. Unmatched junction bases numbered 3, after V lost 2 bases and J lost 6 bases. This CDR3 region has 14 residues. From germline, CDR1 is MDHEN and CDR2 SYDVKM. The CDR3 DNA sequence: TGTGCCAGCAGTTTAACAGGGGAGTCCGGGGAGCTGTTTTTT. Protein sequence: CASSLTGESGELFF.

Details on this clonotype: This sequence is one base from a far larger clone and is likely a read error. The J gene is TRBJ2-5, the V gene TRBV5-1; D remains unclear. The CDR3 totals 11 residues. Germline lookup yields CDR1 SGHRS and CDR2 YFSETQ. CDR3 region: CTSSLVETQYF. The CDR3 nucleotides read TGCACCAGCAGCTTGGTCGAGACCCAGTACTTC.

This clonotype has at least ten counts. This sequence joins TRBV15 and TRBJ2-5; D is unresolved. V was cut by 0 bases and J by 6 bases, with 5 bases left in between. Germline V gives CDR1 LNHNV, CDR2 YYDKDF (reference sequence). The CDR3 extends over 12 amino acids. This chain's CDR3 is CATSRDIKTQYF. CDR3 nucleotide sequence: TGTGCCACCAGCAGAGATATTAAGACCCAGTACTTC.

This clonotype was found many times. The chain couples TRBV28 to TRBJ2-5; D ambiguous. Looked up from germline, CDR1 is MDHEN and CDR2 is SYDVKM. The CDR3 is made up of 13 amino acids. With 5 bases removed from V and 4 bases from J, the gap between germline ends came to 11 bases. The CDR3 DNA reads TGTGCCAGCAGTATTCCCGTCGTAGAGACCCAGTACTTC. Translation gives CASSIPVVETQYF.

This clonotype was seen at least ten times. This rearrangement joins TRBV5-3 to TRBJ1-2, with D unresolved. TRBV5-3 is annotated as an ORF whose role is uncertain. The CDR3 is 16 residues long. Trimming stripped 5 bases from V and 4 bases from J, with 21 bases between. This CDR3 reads CARSPQVVRKTYGYTF. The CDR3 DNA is TGTGCCAGAAGTCCGCAAGTGGTGAGAAAGACCTATGGCTACACCTTC.

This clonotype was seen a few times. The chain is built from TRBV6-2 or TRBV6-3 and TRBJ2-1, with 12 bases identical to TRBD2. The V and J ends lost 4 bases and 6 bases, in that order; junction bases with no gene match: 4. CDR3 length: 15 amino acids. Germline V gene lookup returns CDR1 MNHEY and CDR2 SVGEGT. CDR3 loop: CASSLTSGGFNEQFF. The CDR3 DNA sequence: TGTGCCAGCAGTTTGACTAGCGGGGGTTTCAATGAGCAGTTCTTC.

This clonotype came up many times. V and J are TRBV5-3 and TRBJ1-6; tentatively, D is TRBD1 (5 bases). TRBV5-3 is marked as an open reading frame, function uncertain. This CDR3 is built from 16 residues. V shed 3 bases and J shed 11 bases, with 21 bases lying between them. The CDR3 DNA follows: TGTGCCAGAAGCTATCCTTTTTTGGCAGGGTGTCCACCCCTCCACTTT. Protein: CARSYPFLAGCPPLHF.

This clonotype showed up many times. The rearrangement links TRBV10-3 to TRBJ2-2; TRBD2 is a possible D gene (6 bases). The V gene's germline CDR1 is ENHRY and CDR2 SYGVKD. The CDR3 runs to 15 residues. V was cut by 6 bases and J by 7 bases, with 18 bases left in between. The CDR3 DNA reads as TGTGCCATCAGGGCTGAAAGGAGGGCCTACGGGGAGCTGTTTTTT. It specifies CAIRAERRAYGELFF.